Shown below are 25 T cell receptor beta chains from a single sample sequenced in a study of T cell changes during pregnancy in multiple sclerosis. Method: immunoSEQ multiplex PCR; TCRdb's copy keeps in-frame clones and lacks some. The table has 40,000 to 55,000 clones, 80% to 95% seen once. Sequencing was performed on CD4+ T cells from peripheral blood mononuclear cells, taken after pregnancy. The receptors were sampled from a female donor in good health, enrolled as a control in a pregnancy study.

The CDR3 here is CASSLLGGLGTDTQYF. As DNA, the CDR3 is TGTGCCAGCAGCTTACTGGGAGGACTGGGGACAGATACGCAGTATTTT. The chain joins TRBV11-2 to TRBJ2-3; the D gene is possibly TRBD2 (6 bases). The V and J ends lost 2 bases and 3 bases respectively, with 15 bases between them. CDR3 length equals 16 residues. Germline V gene sequence: CDR1 SGHAT, CDR2 FQNNGV.

This sequence joins TRBV6-1 and TRBJ1-2; 9 bases line up with TRBD1. The CDR3 is made up of 14 amino acids. Trimming at V came to 5 bases and at J to 5 bases, leaving 6 bases not matched to a gene. The germline V gene has CDR1 MNHNS and CDR2 SASEGT. The CDR3 spells CASSRGQGTYGYTF. CDR3 coding DNA: TGTGCCAGCAGTCGGGGACAGGGAACTTATGGCTACACCTTC.

The V and J genes are TRBV20-1 and TRBJ2-1; no firm D call. CDR3 length equals 11 residues. V was clipped by 1 base and J by 12 bases, with 10 bases between them. CDR1 DFQATT and CDR2 SNEGSKA come from the germline V gene (reference sequence). CDR3 loop: CSARVGPGQFF. In DNA, the CDR3 is TGCAGTGCTAGAGTCGGTCCTGGGCAGTTCTTC.

This chain connects TRBV19 to TRBJ1-5; 8 bases align to TRBD1. CDR1 LNHDA and CDR2 SQIVND come from the germline V gene (reference sequence). After removal of 7 bases from V and 2 bases from J, the junction contained 10 bases not matched to a gene. The CDR3 sequence is 16 residues long. CDR3 loop: CASNSGGGGGNQPQHF. The CDR3, as DNA: TGTGCCAGTAATTCAGGGGGCGGCGGGGGCAATCAGCCCCAGCATTTT. The full variable domain, its missing parts supplied by reference TRBV19 and TRBJ1-5, is DGGITQSPKYLFRKEGQNVTLSCEQNLNHDAMYWYRQDPGQGLRLIYYSQIVNDFQKGDIAEGYSVSREKKESFPLTVTSAQKNPTAFYLCASNSGGGGGNQPQHFGDGTRLSIL.

In this sample, this clone turned up once. V usage is TRBV7-8 and J usage is TRBJ1-2, with D maybe TRBD1 (5 bases). The V end was cut by 5 bases, the J end by 4 bases, with 20 bases between. The CDR3 spans 16 residues. CDR1 and CDR2 (germline): SGHVS, FQNEAQ. CDR3 loop: CASSPGAAGQGYGYTF. DNA for the CDR3: TGTGCCAGCAGCCCTGGAGCCGCGGGGCAGGGCTATGGCTACACCTTC. Drawing the rest from reference TRBV7-8 and TRBJ1-2, the complete variable domain is GAGVSQSPRYKVAKRGQDVALRCDPISGHVSLFWYQQALGQGPEFLTYFQNEAQLDKSGLPSDRFFAERPEGSVSTLKIQRTQQEDSAVYLCASSPGAAGQGYGYTFGSGTRLTVV.

The V gene is TRBV27, the J gene TRBJ2-7, with a weak D call TRBD1 (5 bases). Germline CDR1 reads MNHEY; CDR2 reads SMNVEV (reference sequence). There are 16 residues in the CDR3. V was shortened by 0 bases and J by 1 base, with 13 bases between the two germline ends. CDR3 nucleotides: TGTGCCAGCAGTTTATCTTCATCGACAGTTTCCTACGAGCAGTACTTC. This encodes CASSLSSSTVSYEQYF.

The CDR3 loop is CASSQGVGEQFF. DNA for the CDR3: TGTGCCAGCAGCCAAGGGGTTGGAGAGCAGTTCTTC. The chain uses TRBV5-8 and TRBJ2-1; weak D call: TRBD1 (5 bases). The CDR3 consists of 12 residues. CDR1 SGHTS and CDR2 YDEGEE come from the germline V gene. Between the trimmed V and J ends, which lost 4 bases and 10 bases, there was a span of 12 bases.

The J gene is TRBJ1-2, the V gene TRBV6-6, with a possible D match to TRBD1 (5 bases). The germline V gene has CDR1 MNHNY and CDR2 SVGAGI (reference sequence). V was pared by 2 bases and J by 4 bases, with 11 bases between. The CDR3 length is 14 residues. The CDR3 DNA is TGTGCCAGCAGTTACACCAGGGATCCCTATGGCTACACCTTC. Its protein product is CASSYTRDPYGYTF.

The gene calls are TRBV29-1 and TRBJ2-1, with D possibly matching TRBD2 (5 bases). The CDR3 loop spans 11 amino acids. Trimming cost V 6 bases and J 7 bases, with 10 bases left between them. Germline CDR1 reads SQVTM; CDR2 reads ANQGSEA. The CDR3: CSVLRGNEQFF. CDR3 coding DNA: TGCAGCGTACTTCGGGGAAATGAGCAGTTCTTC.

The chain carries TRBV27 and TRBJ1-2; D ambiguous. Germline CDR1 reads MNHEY; CDR2 reads SMNVEV (reference sequence). The CDR3 totals 17 residues. V lost 3 bases and J lost 5, with 22 bases in between. The CDR3, as DNA: TGTGCCAGCAGTTTGAGGAGCGGGCAAAACACATATTATGGCTACACCTTC. Protein sequence: CASSLRSGQNTYYGYTF.

This chain connects TRBV7-9 to TRBJ2-5; TRBD1 matches 9 bases. The CDR3 runs to 14 residues. Germline lookup yields CDR1 SEHNR and CDR2 FQNEAQ (reference sequence). The ends lost 4 bases at V and 5 bases at J; junction bases unmatched: 5. The CDR3 here is CASSSRTGVETQYF. DNA of the CDR3: TGTGCCAGCAGCTCCCGGACAGGGGTCGAGACCCAGTACTTC.

This clone was seen a single time. The rearrangement links TRBV6-5 to TRBJ2-1; a weak D match, TRBD1 (6 bases). The CDR3 extends over 15 amino acids. Germline-derived CDR1 and CDR2 are MNHEY and SVGAGI. The V end lost 5 bases, the J end lost 5 bases, and 16 bases lay between the germline ends. The CDR3 is CASSLRRNRDNEQFF. In nucleotides, the CDR3 is TGTGCCAGCAGTCTCCGTCGCAACAGGGACAATGAGCAGTTCTTC.

This chain uses TRBV21-1 with TRBJ1-5; TRBD1 was called by the table and not checked on the DNA. TRBV21-1 is assigned pseudogene status. This CDR3 is built from 20 residues. The CDR3 reads CASSKITDRGSWRSNQPQHF. For the CDR3, the DNA is TGTGCCAGCAGCAAAATTACGGACAGGGGTTCGTGGCGTAGCAATCAGCCCCAGCATTTT.

This clone was counted a single time. The rearrangement uses TRBV6-1 and TRBJ2-5; D is perhaps TRBD2 (6 bases). This CDR3 has 15 amino acids. Trimming cost V 1 base and J 1 base, with 10 bases left between them. Germline V gene data show CDR1 as MNHNS and CDR2 as SASEGT. The CDR3 loop is CASSEGRATQETQYF. Written as DNA, the CDR3 is TGTGCCAGCAGTGAAGGGAGGGCCACCCAAGAGACCCAGTACTTC.

The CDR3 DNA follows: TGCGCCAGCAGCCCGGGACTCCTTAACTCCTACAATGAGCAGTTCTTC. Encoded protein: CASSPGLLNSYNEQFF. The rearrangement links TRBV5-1 to TRBJ2-1, with a weak D call TRBD2 (6 bases). Germline V lookup: CDR1 SGHRS, CDR2 YFSETQ. Trimming cost V 4 bases and J 0 bases, with 14 bases left between them. The CDR3 has 16 amino acids. The full variable domain, completed using reference TRBV5-1 and TRBJ2-1, is KAGVTQTPRYLIKTRGQQVTLSCSPISGHRSVSWYQQTPGQGLQFLFEYFSETQRNKGNFPGRFSGRQFSNSRSEMNVSTLELGDSALYLCASSPGLLNSYNEQFFGPGTRLTVL.

The chain carries TRBV4-1 and TRBJ2-5; perhaps TRBD1 as D (6 bases). The CDR3 runs 16 residues. V shed 1 base and J shed 4 bases, with 16 bases lying between them. CDR1 is MGHRA and CDR2 is YSYEKL in the germline V gene. Written as DNA, the CDR3 is TGCGCCAGCAGCCAAGTCCGATACAGGGTAGGAGAGACCCAGTACTTC. Translating it yields CASSQVRYRVGETQYF.

The CDR3, as DNA: TGTGCCAGCAGCGTAGGGGGTACAGGCCAGGAGACCCAGTACTTC. This codes for CASSVGGTGQETQYF. The chain is built from TRBV9 and TRBJ2-5, with TRBD1 as a possible D gene (5 bases). CDR3 length equals 15 residues. Germline assignment: CDR1 SGDLS and CDR2 YYNGEE. V was shortened by 0 bases and J by 5 bases, with 14 bases between the two germline ends. The whole variable domain, remainder taken from reference TRBV9 and TRBJ2-5, is DSGVTQTPKHLITATGQRVTLRCSPRSGDLSVYWYQQSLDQGLQFLIQYYNGEERAKGNILERFSAQQFPDLHSELNLSSLELGDSALYFCASSVGGTGQETQYFGPGTRLLVL.

The J gene is TRBJ1-6, the V gene TRBV5-4, with TRBD1 matching 7 bases. Germline loops: CDR1 SGHNT, CDR2 YYREEE (reference sequence). V shed 4 bases, J shed 0 bases, and the junction held 10 bases outside the gene matches. The CDR3 is 18 amino acids. Here the CDR3 reads CASSLGTARGSYNSPLHF. CDR3 nucleotides: TGTGCCAGCAGCCTCGGGACAGCGAGGGGCTCCTATAATTCACCCCTCCACTTT.

This clone was picked up one time. V and J are TRBV30 and TRBJ2-1; 15 nucleotides agree with TRBD2. V trimming: 2 bases; J trimming: 9 bases; junction bases outside the gene matches: 8. The CDR3 loop spans 16 amino acids. Germline-derived CDR1 and CDR2 are GTSNPN and SVGIG (reference sequence). As DNA, the CDR3 is TGTGCCTGGAGTACGCCGGGACTAGCGGGGGGTGGTGAGCAGTTCTTC. Protein product: CAWSTPGLAGGGEQFF.

This clone was counted only a few times. The chain carries TRBV7-9 and TRBJ1-1; maybe TRBD1 (6 bases). This CDR3 has 14 amino acids. The ends were cut back, 0 bases at V and 5 bases at J, with 10 bases in the middle. Germline V gene sequence: CDR1 SEHNR, CDR2 FQNEAQ (reference sequence). CDR3 sequence: CASSLATGSTEAFF. The CDR3 coding sequence is TGTGCCAGCAGCTTAGCTACAGGGAGTACTGAAGCTTTCTTT. Full variable domain (rest looked up from reference TRBV7-9 and TRBJ1-1): DTGVSQNPRHKITKRGQNVTFRCDPISEHNRLYWYRQTLGQGPEFLTYFQNEAQLEKSRLLSDRFSAERPKGSFSTLEIQRTEQGDSAMYLCASSLATGSTEAFFGQGTRLTVV.

The chain has TRBV19 and TRBJ2-2, with 11 positions matching TRBD1. Germline CDR1 reads LNHDA; CDR2 reads SQIVND (reference sequence). V shed 0 bases and J 6 bases; nucleotides not matched to a gene: 3. This CDR3 has 16 residues. CDR3 in amino acids: CASSIDGTGGSGELFF. CDR3 bases: TGTGCCAGTAGTATAGACGGGACAGGGGGATCCGGGGAGCTGTTTTTT. Using reference TRBV19 and TRBJ2-2 for the parts outside the CDR3, the full variable domain is DGGITQSPKYLFRKEGQNVTLSCEQNLNHDAMYWYRQDPGQGLRLIYYSQIVNDFQKGDIAEGYSVSREKKESFPLTVTSAQKNPTAFYLCASSIDGTGGSGELFFGEGSRLTVL.

V gene TRBV5-1 combines with J gene TRBJ2-2, with 8 bases matching TRBD2. With 1 base clipped from V and 0 bases from J, the junction kept 8 bases outside the gene matches. This CDR3 is 18 amino acids long. Germline CDR1 reads SGHRS; CDR2 reads YFSETQ. The CDR3 sequence is CASSLFPAGASNTGELFF. The DNA for the CDR3 is TGCGCCAGCAGCTTGTTTCCAGCGGGGGCCTCGAACACCGGGGAGCTGTTTTTT.

This clone was seen once. The chain carries TRBV28 and TRBJ1-1; perhaps TRBD1 as D (5 bases). Trimming stripped 2 bases from V and 7 bases from J, with 11 bases between. The V gene's germline CDR1 is MDHEN and CDR2 SYDVKM. CDR3 length equals 13 residues. CDR3 amino acids: CASSLGRANEAFF. CDR3 coding DNA: TGTGCCAGCAGTTTAGGCAGGGCTAATGAAGCTTTCTTT.

The chain is built from TRBV9 and TRBJ1-1; unclear D gene. Germline CDR1 and CDR2: SGDLS and YYNGEE. Trimming stripped 1 base from V and 5 bases from J, with 9 bases between. There are 13 residues in the CDR3. The CDR3 protein is CASSVSAGTEAFF. The CDR3 coding sequence is TGTGCCAGCAGCGTAAGCGCTGGGACTGAAGCTTTCTTT.

The chain carries TRBV5-1 and TRBJ1-5, with no clear D. Germline CDR1 is SGHRS and CDR2 is YFSETQ. Trimming left V 0 bases short and J 7 bases short, with 8 bases between. This CDR3 is built from 13 residues. The CDR3: CASSLAGEQPQHF. The CDR3 DNA reads TGCGCCAGCAGCTTGGCCGGGGAACAGCCCCAGCATTTT.